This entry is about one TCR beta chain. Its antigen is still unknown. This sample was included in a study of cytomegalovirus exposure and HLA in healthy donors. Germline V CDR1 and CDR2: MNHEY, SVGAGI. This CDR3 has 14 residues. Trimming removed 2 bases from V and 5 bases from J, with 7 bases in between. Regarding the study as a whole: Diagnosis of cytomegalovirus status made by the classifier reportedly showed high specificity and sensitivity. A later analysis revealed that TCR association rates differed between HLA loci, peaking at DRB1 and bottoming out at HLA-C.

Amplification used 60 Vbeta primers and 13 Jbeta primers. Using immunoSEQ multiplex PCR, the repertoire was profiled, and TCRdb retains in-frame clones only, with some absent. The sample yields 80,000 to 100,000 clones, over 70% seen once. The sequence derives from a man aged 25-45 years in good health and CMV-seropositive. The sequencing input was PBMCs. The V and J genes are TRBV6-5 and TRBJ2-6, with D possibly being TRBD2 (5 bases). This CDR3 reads CASSYEGRANVLTF. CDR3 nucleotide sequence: TGTGCCAGCAGTTACGAGGGTAGGGCCAACGTCCTGACTTTC.